Presented here are 28 T cell receptor beta chains from one specimen sequenced in a study of low-dose radiotherapy and immunotherapy resistance in tumors. Primers used for first-strand cDNA, a TRAV- and TRBV-specific set, covered both alpha and beta chains. Over approximately 20 PCR cycles, TCRs were amplified from a constant-region primer and V-primer adapter. TCRdb reprocessed the reads via MiXCR and lists one record per CDR3 protein. This table holds fewer than 95,000 distinct CDR3 sequences, more than 7.5% found once. Time point in this sample: before trial treatment. The starting material was PBMCs, obtained before treatment. These TCRs come from a male donor with prostate cancer.

This clonotype was found many times. The V and J genes are TRBV12-3 or TRBV12-4 and TRBJ2-1; D is possibly TRBD1 or TRBD2 (6 bases each). V was clipped by 8 bases and J by 10 bases, with 24 bases between them. This CDR3 comprises 15 residues. The CDR3 reads CASRPPGGPRGEQFF. CDR3 bases: TGTGCCAGCCGACCACCCGGGGGACCGAGGGGGGAGCAGTTCTTC.

This clonotype was found many times. The chain employs TRBV2 and TRBJ2-3; 7 nucleotides align to TRBD1. J was trimmed by 3 bases and V by 4 bases; bases with no gene match: 10. Germline loops: CDR1 SNHLY, CDR2 FYNNEI. This CDR3 contains 16 residues. The DNA of the CDR3 is TGTGCCAGCAGTGTTCGTAGGGGGACAGTAACAGATACGCAGTATTTT. Its protein product is CASSVRRGTVTDTQYF. Filled out from reference TRBV2 and TRBJ2-3, the complete variable domain reads EPEVTQTPSHQVTQMGQEVILRCVPISNHLYFYWYRQILGQKVEFLVSFYNNEISEKSEIFDDQFSVERPDGSNFTLKIRSTKLEDSAMYFCASSVRRGTVTDTQYFGPGTRLTVL.

Ten or more counts support this clonotype. The chain has TRBV7-9 and TRBJ1-1; D gene ambiguous. From germline, CDR1 is SEHNR and CDR2 FQNEAQ (reference sequence). The V gene lost 1 base and the J gene lost 5 bases, with 11 bases spanning the gap. This CDR3 contains 14 residues. The DNA for the CDR3 is TGTGCCAGCAGCTTAGAGGGTCTGAGGACTGAAGCTTTCTTT. Translated, it gives CASSLEGLRTEAFF. The entire variable domain, with the rest obtained from reference TRBV7-9 and TRBJ1-1, is as follows: DTGVSQNPRHKITKRGQNVTFRCDPISEHNRLYWYRQTLGQGPEFLTYFQNEAQLEKSRLLSDRFSAERPKGSFSTLEIQRTEQGDSAMYLCASSLEGLRTEAFFGQGTRLTVV.

In its sample, this clonotype was seen many times. The J gene is TRBJ2-6, the V gene TRBV7-9; D is undetermined. Trimming left V 6 bases short and J 1 base short, with 10 bases between. Germline assignment: CDR1 SEHNR and CDR2 FQNEAQ (reference sequence). The CDR3 runs to 15 residues. CDR3 sequence reads: CASRKTASGANVLTF. CDR3 bases: TGTGCCAGCAGGAAGACCGCTTCTGGGGCCAACGTCCTGACTTTC.

This clonotype was observed many times. The chain recombines TRBV14 with TRBJ2-7, with 9 bases fitting TRBD1. The length of the CDR3 is 18 residues. V trimming: 4 bases; J trimming: 0 bases; junction bases outside the gene matches: 13. Germline-derived CDR1 and CDR2 are SGHDN and FVKESK. This CDR3 is CASSPGQGRRLSSYEQYF. For the CDR3, the DNA is TGTGCCAGCAGCCCGGGACAGGGAAGACGATTAAGCTCCTACGAGCAGTACTTC.

The table lists this clonotype with many counts. The chain carries TRBV13 and TRBJ2-2; TRBD2 is a possible D gene (5 bases). The length of the CDR3 is 14 residues. V dropped 4 bases and J dropped 6 bases, with 12 bases sitting between them. The germline V gene has CDR1 PRHDT and CDR2 FYEKMQ (reference sequence). In DNA, the CDR3 is TGTGCCAGCAGCTCTGGACTGAGGGCCGGGGAGCTGTTTTTT. Translating gives CASSSGLRAGELFF.

This clonotype was detected ten times or more. DNA for the CDR3: TGTGCCAGCAGCGGAACTAGCAACAATGAGCAGTTCTTC. Protein product: CASSGTSNNEQFF. The rearrangement links TRBV13 to TRBJ2-1, with a weak D call TRBD2 (6 bases). The CDR3 has 13 amino acids. Germline loops: CDR1 PRHDT, CDR2 FYEKMQ (reference sequence). Trimming removed 5 bases at V and 5 bases at J, with 10 bases between. Combining the CDR3 with reference TRBV13 and TRBJ2-1 gives the whole variable domain AAGVIQSPRHLIKEKRETATLKCYPIPRHDTVYWYQQGPGQDPQFLISFYEKMQSDKGSIPDRFSAQQFSDYHSELNMSSLELGDSALYFCASSGTSNNEQFFGPGTRLTVL.

This clonotype was counted between two and nine times. The V and J genes are TRBV24-1 and TRBJ1-4; 7 nucleotides agree with TRBD1. The V gene end was trimmed by 4 bases and the J gene end by 10 bases; junction bases not matched to a gene: 2. The germline CDR1 and CDR2 sequences are KGHDR and SFDVKD. The CDR3 totals 12 residues. This CDR3 is CATSEAGGKLFF. The CDR3 DNA reads TGTGCCACCAGTGAAGCAGGGGGAAAACTGTTTTTT.

This clonotype has a handful of counts. The chain couples TRBV7-3 to TRBJ2-2; D may be TRBD1 or TRBD2 (5 bases each). Trimming took 4 bases from V and 17 from J, leaving 29 bases between them. CDR1 and CDR2 (germline): SGHTA, FQGTGA. The CDR3 totals 16 residues. The CDR3 DNA follows: TGTGCCAGCAGCTCACCGGGACCGATACACCGGGGAGCTGGTTTTTTT. It translates to CASSSPGPIHRGAGFF.

This clonotype has at least ten counts. This chain links TRBV7-2 with TRBJ1-4; no clear D. Trimming removed 6 bases at V and 0 bases at J, with 8 bases between. CDR3 size: 14 residues. In germline, CDR1 is SGHTA, CDR2 FQGNSA. The CDR3 spells CASSQETTNEKLFF. The CDR3 nucleotides are TGTGCCAGCAGTCAAGAGACAACTAATGAAAAACTGTTTTTT.

This clonotype was detected many times. The chain is built from TRBV29-1 and TRBJ1-2, with 7 bases that match TRBD1. Germline trimming cut 6 bases from V and 2 bases from J; bases unmatched to any gene: 6. CDR1 is SQVTM and CDR2 is ANQGSEA in the germline V gene. The CDR3 consists of 13 residues. The CDR3 bases are TGCAGCGTCGACCGGGACAGCAACTATGGCTACACCTTC. Translated: CSVDRDSNYGYTF. Combining the CDR3 with reference TRBV29-1 and TRBJ1-2 gives the whole variable domain SAVISQKPSRDICQRGTSLTIQCQVDSQVTMMFWYRQQPGQSLTLIATANQGSEATYESGFVIDKFPISRPNLTFSTLTVSNMSPEDSSIYLCSVDRDSNYGYTFGSGTRLTVV.

This clonotype was seen ten or more times. This sequence joins TRBV5-5 and TRBJ2-7; 8 nucleotides line up with TRBD2. The J segment lost 0 bases and the V segment lost 2 bases, leaving 4 bases of the junction unmatched. Germline lookup yields CDR1 SGHKS and CDR2 YYEKEE (reference sequence). This CDR3 has 15 amino acids. Written as DNA, the CDR3 is TGTGCCAGCAGCTTACTAGCGGATAGCTCCTACGAGCAGTACTTC. Translated, it gives CASSLLADSSYEQYF.

This clonotype was detected many times. The DNA for the CDR3 is TGTGCCAGCAGCTTAAGTAGCGGGGGCTACAATGAGCAGTTCTTC. Its protein product is CASSLSSGGYNEQFF. The genes are TRBV7-6 and TRBJ2-1; 9 bases line up with TRBD2. The CDR3 covers 15 residues. Losses at the gene ends were 2 bases for V and 3 bases for J; bases not matched to a gene: 2. CDR1 is SGHVS, CDR2 FNYEAQ, per germline.

The chain employs TRBV5-4 and TRBJ2-3; D is uncertain. Deletions cut 4 bases from V and 1 base from J, with 10 bases between. From germline, CDR1 is SGHNT and CDR2 YYREEE (reference sequence). The CDR3 covers 14 residues. As DNA, the CDR3 is TGTGCCAGCAGCCCCGGACGAGGCACAGATACGCAGTATTTT. It translates to CASSPGRGTDTQYF.

This clonotype was seen many times. The genes are TRBV27 and TRBJ1-3; no definite D call. Looked up from germline, CDR1 is MNHEY and CDR2 is SMNVEV (reference sequence). Trimming stripped 5 bases from V and 8 bases from J, with 13 bases between. The CDR3 spans 13 residues. CDR3 residues: CASSTSRLDTIYF. The CDR3 DNA is TGTGCCAGCAGTACCTCCAGGTTGGACACCATATATTTT.

Note on this clonotype: This likely stems from a read error, as it lies one base from a far larger clone. This CDR3 is missing its conserved last phenylalanine or tryptophan, likely due to a read error. The chain is built from TRBV13 and TRBJ2-7; 8 positions match TRBD1. The germline V gene has CDR1 PRHDT and CDR2 FYEKMQ (reference sequence). V lost 5 bases and J lost 3; bases outside the gene matches: 6. CDR3 length: 14 amino acids. The CDR3 nucleotides read TGTGCCAGCAGCGGGGGGACAGGAGGCTACGAGCAGTACTAC. It translates to CASSGGTGGYEQYY.

The chain links TRBV20-1 to TRBJ2-3; D assignment may be TRBD1 or TRBD2 (6 bases each). V was shortened by 6 bases and J by 1 base, with 17 bases between the two germline ends. The CDR3 is made up of 15 amino acids. Germline CDR1 DFQATT, CDR2 SNEGSKA (reference sequence). In nucleotides, the CDR3 is TGCAGTGCATTTAGCGGCTCAGGGGGCACAGATACGCAGTATTTT. Translating it yields CSAFSGSGGTDTQYF.

This clonotype has at least ten counts. The V and J genes are TRBV28 and TRBJ1-2; D is unclear. Germline assignment: CDR1 MDHEN and CDR2 SYDVKM. The CDR3 runs to 11 residues. V was shortened by 3 bases and J by 6 bases, with 5 bases between the two germline ends. The CDR3 here is CASSFRDGYTF. The CDR3 bases are TGTGCCAGCAGTTTTAGGGATGGCTACACCTTC.

This clonotype was observed once. This rearrangement joins TRBV28 to TRBJ2-1, with 16 bases lining up with TRBD2. The CDR3 is 21 residues long. Unmatched junction bases numbered 11, after V lost 3 bases and J lost 0 bases. In germline, CDR1 is MDHEN, CDR2 SYDVKM. The CDR3 sequence is CASSFPGGGLAGGISYNEQFF. The CDR3 nucleotides read TGTGCCAGCAGTTTCCCGGGGGGGGGACTAGCGGGAGGGATCTCCTACAATGAGCAGTTCTTC.

The CDR3 is CASSLAHAYEQYF. CDR3 coding DNA: TGTGCCAGCAGCTTAGCCCATGCCTACGAGCAGTACTTC. V usage is TRBV7-9 and J usage is TRBJ2-7; D is uncertain. Per the germline V gene, CDR1 is SEHNR and CDR2 is FQNEAQ (reference sequence). V was cut by 0 bases and J by 2 bases, with 5 bases left in between. The CDR3 covers 13 residues.

With respect to this clonotype: A far larger clone is one base from this, pointing to a likely read error. The chain uses TRBV7-9 and TRBJ2-7, with D possibly matching TRBD2 (5 bases). Deletions cut 5 bases from V and 10 bases from J, with 15 bases between. This CDR3 has 12 amino acids. Germline CDR1 reads SEHNR; CDR2 reads FQNEAQ (reference sequence). CDR3 sequence: CASSLDRGQQYF. CDR3 nucleotides: TGTGCCAGCAGCCTCGACCGGGGTCAACAGTACTTC.

The sample holds many counts of this clonotype. V and J are TRBV7-2 and TRBJ2-2, with D tentatively TRBD1 (6 bases). The germline V gene has CDR1 SGHTA and CDR2 FQGNSA. V was shortened by 5 bases and J by 5 bases, with 12 bases between the two germline ends. This CDR3 comprises 14 residues. The CDR3 loop reads CASSRIQGTGELFF. CDR3 DNA sequence: TGTGCCAGCAGCCGAATTCAGGGGACCGGGGAGCTGTTTTTT.

This clonotype was seen repeatedly, ten times or more. The genes are TRBV20-1 and TRBJ1-1; possible D gene TRBD1, 6 bases. The ends were cut back, 0 bases at V and 5 bases at J, with 13 bases in the middle. The CDR3 runs to 14 residues. Germline CDR1 is DFQATT and CDR2 is SNEGSKA (reference sequence). CDR3 bases: TGCAGTGCTAGAGACCAGGGGTCGTGGACTGAAGCTTTCTTT. This gives the protein CSARDQGSWTEAFF.

This clonotype was seen many times. The J gene is TRBJ1-2, the V gene TRBV20-1, with D tentatively TRBD1 (6 bases). The CDR3 has 13 residues. With 5 bases removed from V and 1 base from J, the gap between germline ends came to 11 bases. Germline assignment: CDR1 DFQATT and CDR2 SNEGSKA (reference sequence). CDR3 sequence reads: CSARSGHNYGYTF. As DNA, the CDR3 is TGCAGTGCTCGCTCGGGACATAACTATGGCTACACCTTC.

The DNA of the CDR3 is TGTGCCAGCAGCTTAATGTCTCGACCCGCAGATACGCAGTATTTT. Its protein is CASSLMSRPADTQYF. This rearrangement joins TRBV7-9 to TRBJ2-3; D uncertain. V lost 2 bases and J 4 bases, leaving 13 bases between the germline ends. Germline CDR1 SEHNR, CDR2 FQNEAQ (reference sequence). The CDR3 length is 15 residues. Based on the CDR3 plus reference TRBV7-9 and TRBJ2-3, the full variable domain is DTGVSQNPRHKITKRGQNVTFRCDPISEHNRLYWYRQTLGQGPEFLTYFQNEAQLEKSRLLSDRFSAERPKGSFSTLEIQRTEQGDSAMYLCASSLMSRPADTQYFGPGTRLTVL.

This clonotype was counted at least ten times. The rearrangement links TRBV7-2 to TRBJ1-5; D gene ambiguous. This CDR3 has 17 amino acids. The germline V gene encodes CDR1 SGHTA and CDR2 FQGNSA. Trimming stripped 0 bases from V and 6 bases from J, with 18 bases between. CDR3 DNA sequence: TGTGCCAGCAGCTTAGCGACGGGAAGGGCTTCAGGTCAGCCCCAGCATTTT. It is translated as CASSLATGRASGQPQHF.

This clonotype was detected many times. This chain links TRBV20-1 with TRBJ1-2; 9 bases are shared with TRBD1. CDR3 length: 14 residues. V was clipped by 3 bases and J by 5 bases; unmatched bases: 7. In germline, CDR1 is DFQATT, CDR2 SNEGSKA (reference sequence). CDR3 sequence: CSASPGTGTYGYTF. CDR3 nucleotide sequence: TGCAGTGCTAGTCCGGGGACAGGGACGTATGGCTACACCTTC.

The chain carries TRBV20-1 and TRBJ2-3; TRBD2 matches 11 bases. The CDR3 has 15 residues. V shed 3 bases and J 3 bases; nucleotides not matched to a gene: 5. Germline CDR1 reads DFQATT; CDR2 reads SNEGSKA (reference sequence). The CDR3 nucleotides are TGCAGTGCTAGCCCGACTAGCGGGAAGACAGATACGCAGTATTTT. Encoded protein: CSASPTSGKTDTQYF.